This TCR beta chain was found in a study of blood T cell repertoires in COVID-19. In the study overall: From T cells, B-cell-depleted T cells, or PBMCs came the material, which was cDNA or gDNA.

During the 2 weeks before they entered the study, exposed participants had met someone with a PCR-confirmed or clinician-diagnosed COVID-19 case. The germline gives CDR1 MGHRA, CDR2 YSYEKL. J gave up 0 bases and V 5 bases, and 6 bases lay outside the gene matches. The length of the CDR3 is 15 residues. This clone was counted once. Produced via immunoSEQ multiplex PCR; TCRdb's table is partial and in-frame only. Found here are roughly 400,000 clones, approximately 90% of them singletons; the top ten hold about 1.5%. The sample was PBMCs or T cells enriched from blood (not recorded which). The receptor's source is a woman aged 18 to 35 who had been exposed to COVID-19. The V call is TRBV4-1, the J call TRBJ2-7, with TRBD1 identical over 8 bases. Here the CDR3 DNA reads TGCGCCAGCAGCGCAACCGGGACAGGCTCCTACGAGCAGTACTTC. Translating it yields CASSATGTGSYEQYF.